Below, 27 T cell receptor beta chains from the same sample are listed, as sequenced in a study of T-cell memory formation after mild COVID-19. TCRdb independently ran MiXCR on the 5' RACE reads; one entry per CDR3 protein. The data contain 210,000 or so distinct CDR3 sequences, around 25% of them singletons. Sequencing used PBMCs or a T cell subset sorted from them (not recorded which). The source is an adult woman who had mild COVID-19 (a few samples of this study predate the infection). Cell type and time point are not known.

In this sample, this clonotype turned up a few times. The V call is TRBV11-2, the J call TRBJ2-3; TRBD2 is a possible D gene (6 bases). Germline CDR1 reads SGHAT; CDR2 reads FQNNGV. V shed 2 bases and J shed 2 bases, with 14 bases lying between them. CDR3 length: 16 residues. The CDR3 protein is CASSLSAGSVTDTQYF. CDR3 in DNA: TGTGCCAGCAGCTTATCGGCCGGGAGCGTCACAGATACGCAGTATTTT.

This clonotype was picked up a small number of times. The V call is TRBV11-2, the J call TRBJ2-1; D ambiguous. Germline V gives CDR1 SGHAT, CDR2 FQNNGV. Trimming took 4 bases from V and 3 from J, leaving 7 bases between them. The CDR3 is made up of 13 amino acids. CDR3 region: CASSSSNYNEQFF. The CDR3 DNA is TGTGCCAGCAGCTCTAGTAACTACAATGAGCAGTTCTTC.

V usage is TRBV5-6 and J usage is TRBJ2-7; TRBD2 aligns across 8 bases. CDR3 size: 14 residues. The V gene's germline CDR1 is SGHDT and CDR2 YYEEEE. V trimming: 3 bases; J trimming: 4 bases; junction bases outside the gene matches: 6. Here the CDR3 DNA reads TGTGCCAGCAGCTCGGAGCGGGGGACTTACGAGCAGTACTTC. This codes for CASSSERGTYEQYF.

The genes are TRBV25-1 and TRBJ1-3; no clear D. From germline, CDR1 is MGHDK and CDR2 SYGVNS. The V and J ends lost 1 base and 0 bases respectively, with 7 bases between them. This CDR3 has 15 amino acids. As DNA, the CDR3 is TGTGCCAGCAGTGAATCGGGAATCTCTGGAAACACCATATATTTT. As protein: CASSESGISGNTIYF.

The CDR3 spells CSVEGTSNTEAFF. The DNA for the CDR3 is TGCAGCGTTGAAGGGACATCGAACACTGAAGCTTTCTTT. The rearrangement joins TRBV29-1 to TRBJ1-1; D is possibly TRBD1 (5 bases). Trimming stripped 1 base from V and 1 base from J, with 7 bases between. The CDR3 runs to 13 residues. From germline, CDR1 is SQVTM and CDR2 ANQGSEA.

This clonotype has only a few counts. CDR3 nucleotides: TGTGCCAGCAGTGCCATGCTAATAGCGGCAACCTACGAGCAGTACTTC. Translation gives CASSAMLIAATYEQYF. The chain combines TRBV27 with TRBJ2-7; D may be TRBD2 (6 bases). There are 16 residues in the CDR3. Germline CDR1 and CDR2: MNHEY and SMNVEV (reference sequence). V lost 5 bases and J 2 bases, leaving 19 bases between the germline ends.

The sample holds a few counts of this clonotype. The chain employs TRBV4-3 and TRBJ2-5; no firm D call. Germline values: CDR1 LGHNA, CDR2 YSLEER. V was pared by 6 bases and J by 5 bases, with 16 bases between. The CDR3 runs 14 residues. This chain's CDR3 is CASRFLEAGETQYF. The CDR3 nucleotides read TGCGCCAGCAGGTTTCTTGAGGCCGGTGAGACCCAGTACTTC.

This chain joins TRBV21-1 and TRBJ2-3. TRBV21-1 is reported as a pseudogene. This CDR3 is built from 12 residues. Here the CDR3 reads CASSKHYCTQYF. The CDR3 nucleotides read TGTGCCAGCAGCAAACACTACTGTACGCAGTATTTT.

The chain joins TRBV5-5 to TRBJ2-1; D gene unclear. Germline values: CDR1 SGHKS, CDR2 YYEKEE (reference sequence). Trimming took 5 bases from V and 2 from J, leaving 17 bases between them. The CDR3 runs 16 residues. CDR3 in DNA: TGTGCCAGCAGTAACGCGCGGTCGATGGCCTACAATGAGCAGTTCTTC. The encoded protein is CASSNARSMAYNEQFF.

This clonotype was counted ten times or more. The J gene is TRBJ2-3, the V gene TRBV7-2; D unclear. The V end lost 2 bases, the J end lost 3 bases, and 9 bases lay between the germline ends. The CDR3 is made up of 14 amino acids. Germline-derived CDR1 and CDR2 are SGHTA and FQGNSA. Written as DNA, the CDR3 is TGTGCCAGCAGCTTACTCGGCTGGACAGATACGCAGTATTTT. Translating gives CASSLLGWTDTQYF.

This clonotype appeared a few times. The chain links TRBV15 to TRBJ2-5, with a weak D call TRBD2 (5 bases). V was pared by 0 bases and J by 5 bases, with 19 bases between. CDR1 and CDR2 from the germline V gene are LNHNV and YYDKDF (reference sequence). There are 17 residues in the CDR3. CDR3 in amino acids: CATSRELTNSGEETQYF. The CDR3 bases are TGTGCCACCAGCAGAGAGCTTACGAACTCCGGGGAGGAGACCCAGTACTTC.

The rearrangement joins TRBV7-8 to TRBJ2-5, with D possibly called TRBD1 or TRBD2 (5 bases each). The CDR3 has 14 amino acids. Trimming took 9 bases from V and 2 from J, leaving 16 bases between them. Germline V lookup: CDR1 SGHVS, CDR2 FQNEAQ. The CDR3 DNA reads TGTGCCAGTAACCCCGAGGGGCGACAAGAGACCCAGTACTTC. Its protein product is CASNPEGRQETQYF.

The rearrangement uses TRBV5-1 and TRBJ1-5, with 7 nucleotides matching TRBD1. Unmatched junction bases numbered 5, after V lost 3 bases and J lost 8 bases. The germline V gene has CDR1 SGHRS and CDR2 YFSETQ. The CDR3 is 13 amino acids. The CDR3: CASSSGGTEPQHF. The CDR3, as DNA: TGCGCCAGCAGCTCAGGGGGTACGGAGCCCCAGCATTTT.

The rearrangement uses TRBV7-9 and TRBJ2-3; no definite D call. In germline, CDR1 is SEHNR, CDR2 FQNEAQ (reference sequence). V was cut by 1 base and J by 7 bases, with 15 bases left in between. This CDR3 is 15 amino acids long. The CDR3 DNA sequence: TGTGCCAGCAGCTTAGGCCCCGACGAGCTTTATACGCAGTATTTT. Translated: CASSLGPDELYTQYF.

This chain's CDR3 is CASSPGAESYEQYF. For the CDR3, the DNA is TGTGCCAGCAGCCCAGGCGCGGAATCCTACGAGCAGTACTTC. This chain uses TRBV7-2 with TRBJ2-7; no clear D gene. This CDR3 comprises 14 residues. The V gene's germline CDR1 is SGHTA and CDR2 FQGNSA. V lost 5 bases to trimming and J lost 1 base, with 12 bases between them.

The chain carries TRBV27 and TRBJ2-7; D is unresolved. CDR3 length equals 13 residues. Germline values: CDR1 MNHEY, CDR2 SMNVEV (reference sequence). The germline V and J ends were trimmed by 0 bases and 4 bases, with 7 bases remaining between them. CDR3 protein: CASSLSVRYEQYF. In nucleotides, the CDR3 is TGTGCCAGCAGTTTATCGGTGCGGTACGAGCAGTACTTC.

The chain uses TRBV6-5 and TRBJ2-7; the D is unclear. Germline V gene data show CDR1 as MNHEY and CDR2 as SVGAGI. The CDR3 is 11 amino acids. Trimming removed 6 bases at V and 3 bases at J, with 6 bases between. CDR3 sequence (DNA): TGTGCCAGCAGGAAGAGCTACGAGCAGTACTTC. Amino acid sequence: CASRKSYEQYF.

This sequence joins TRBV3-1 and TRBJ2-5; D gene ambiguous. Trimming took 1 base from V and 0 from J, leaving 9 bases between them. CDR3 length: 15 residues. Germline values: CDR1 LGHDT, CDR2 YNNKEL (reference sequence). The CDR3 reads CASSQGWHNQETQYF. CDR3 bases: TGTGCCAGCAGCCAAGGTTGGCACAACCAAGAGACCCAGTACTTC.

The chain recombines TRBV6-2 or TRBV6-3 with TRBJ2-1; D is ambiguous. Trimming pared 7 bases from V and 4 bases from J, leaving 5 bases between. The CDR3 totals 11 residues. Germline values: CDR1 MNHEY, CDR2 SVGEGT. CDR3 DNA sequence: TGTGCCAGCAAGAAATACAATGAGCAGTTCTTC. Translated: CASKKYNEQFF.

V usage is TRBV7-9 and J usage is TRBJ2-7; possibly TRBD1 for D (6 bases). V lost 5 bases to trimming and J lost 6 bases, with 20 bases between them. Germline V gene data show CDR1 as SEHNR and CDR2 as FQNEAQ (reference sequence). This CDR3 region has 15 residues. This chain's CDR3 is CASSDHRASPGEQYF. The CDR3 DNA reads TGTGCCAGCAGCGACCACAGGGCATCCCCCGGCGAGCAGTACTTC.

Only a few counts were recorded for this clonotype. This chain connects TRBV6-6 to TRBJ2-3; D remains unclear. CDR1 MNHNY and CDR2 SVGAGI come from the germline V gene (reference sequence). Trimming shortened V by 6 bases and J by 5 bases, and 9 bases separated the two germline ends. The CDR3 runs to 12 residues. In DNA, the CDR3 is TGTGCCAGCAGCGTTCAGGAAGATACGCAGTATTTT. The encoded protein is CASSVQEDTQYF.

The gene calls are TRBV5-4 and TRBJ1-6; D might be TRBD1 (6 bases). The V gene lost 3 bases and the J gene lost 10 bases, with 17 bases spanning the gap. CDR3 length equals 15 residues. Germline assignment: CDR1 SGHNT and CDR2 YYREEE (reference sequence). This CDR3 is CASSSKGGMISPLHF. The CDR3 bases are TGTGCCAGCAGCTCTAAGGGGGGCATGATCTCACCCCTCCACTTT.

In DNA, the CDR3 is TGCAGTGCTAACTCCGGACAGATTGAAGCTTTCTTT. Translating it yields CSANSGQIEAFF. The rearrangement links TRBV20-1 to TRBJ1-1; D may be TRBD1 (6 bases). With 4 bases removed from V and 7 bases from J, the gap between germline ends came to 13 bases. The CDR3 is 12 amino acids. CDR1 is DFQATT and CDR2 is SNEGSKA in the germline V gene (reference sequence).

This clonotype turned up a few times. The chain combines TRBV12-3 or TRBV12-4 with TRBJ2-7, with 9 bases aligning to TRBD1. The trim removed 6 bases at V and 3 bases at J, leaving 6 bases unmatched. The CDR3 loop spans 14 amino acids. Here the CDR3 DNA reads TGTGCCAGCAGCCCGGACAGGGGATTCTACGAGCAGTACTTC. This translates into CASSPDRGFYEQYF.

In its sample, this clonotype was seen a few times. The rearrangement joins TRBV7-9 to TRBJ1-5, with TRBD1 as a possible D gene (6 bases). Per the germline V gene, CDR1 is SEHNR and CDR2 is FQNEAQ (reference sequence). The CDR3 covers 18 residues. With 3 bases removed from V and 1 base from J, the gap between germline ends came to 19 bases. This CDR3 is CASSFGLIGQGSNQPQHF. CDR3 nucleotide sequence: TGTGCCAGCAGCTTTGGATTGATCGGGCAGGGGAGCAATCAGCCCCAGCATTTT. The full variable domain, in which reference TRBV7-9 and TRBJ1-5 provide the parts outside the CDR3, is DTGVSQNPRHKITKRGQNVTFRCDPISEHNRLYWYRQTLGQGPEFLTYFQNEAQLEKSRLLSDRFSAERPKGSFSTLEIQRTEQGDSAMYLCASSFGLIGQGSNQPQHFGDGTRLSIL.

This clonotype turned up a few times. V gene TRBV30 combines with J gene TRBJ2-7; D possibly uses TRBD1 or TRBD2 (5 bases each). This CDR3 spans 17 amino acids. Looked up from germline, CDR1 is GTSNPN and CDR2 is SVGIG (reference sequence). Trimming took 2 bases from V and 3 from J, leaving 23 bases between them. Here the CDR3 DNA reads TGTGCCTGGAGTTCTACGGACGGGACCAGTATGCTCTACGAGCAGTACTTC. It encodes CAWSSTDGTSMLYEQYF.

V and J are TRBV2 and TRBJ1-6, with D maybe TRBD1 (6 bases). The V gene's germline CDR1 is SNHLY and CDR2 FYNNEI. Trimming left V 9 bases short and J 9 bases short, with 18 bases between. The CDR3 runs 14 residues. CDR3 sequence: CASTNRVLGSPLHF. Here the CDR3 DNA reads TGTGCCAGTACAAACAGGGTCCTGGGTTCACCCCTCCACTTT.